This entry lists 29 T cell receptor beta chains sequenced from one sample in a study of blood T cell repertoires in COVID-19. Sequencing used immunoSEQ multiplex PCR; TCRdb keeps in-frame clones, though not all of them. The data show under 300,000 clones, with approximately 90% seen just once and approximately 2% held by the top ten. Sequences were obtained from PBMCs or T cells enriched from blood (not recorded which). All receptors derive from a woman aged 18-29 years who had recovered from COVID-19.

The CDR3 nucleotides are TGTGCCAGCAGCCCCCATAGCGGGGGGGCCGTAGATACGCAGTATTTT. This encodes CASSPHSGGAVDTQYF. The chain has TRBV7-9 and TRBJ2-3; 11 nucleotides line up with TRBD2. CDR1 is SEHNR, CDR2 FQNEAQ, per germline (reference sequence). V was clipped by 5 bases and J by 5 bases; unmatched bases: 9. The CDR3 loop spans 16 amino acids. The variable domain in full, completed from reference TRBV7-9 and TRBJ2-3, reads DTGVSQNPRHKITKRGQNVTFRCDPISEHNRLYWYRQTLGQGPEFLTYFQNEAQLEKSRLLSDRFSAERPKGSFSTLEIQRTEQGDSAMYLCASSPHSGGAVDTQYFGPGTRLTVL.

The rearrangement joins TRBV20-1 to TRBJ2-7, with 11 bases lining up with TRBD2. CDR1 is DFQATT and CDR2 is SNEGSKA in the germline V gene (reference sequence). The CDR3 covers 15 residues. J was trimmed by 2 bases and V by 3 bases; bases with no gene match: 6. CDR3 sequence: CSASELAGVPYEQYF. The CDR3 region has the DNA TGCAGTGCTAGTGAACTAGCGGGGGTCCCCTACGAGCAGTACTTC.

The rearrangement uses TRBV5-4 and TRBJ2-7, with 11 nucleotides matching TRBD2. The CDR3 consists of 16 residues. The V and J ends lost 0 bases and 4 bases, in that order; junction bases with no gene match: 6. Germline loops: CDR1 SGHNT, CDR2 YYREEE (reference sequence). CDR3 in amino acids: CASSLAVTSGAYEQYF. CDR3 nucleotide sequence: TGTGCCAGCAGCTTGGCCGTGACTAGCGGGGCGTACGAGCAGTACTTC. Based on the CDR3 plus reference TRBV5-4 and TRBJ2-7, the full variable domain is ETGVTQSPTHLIKTRGQQVTLRCSSQSGHNTVSWYQQALGQGPQFIFQYYREEENGRGNFPPRFSGLQFPNYSSELNVNALELDDSALYLCASSLAVTSGAYEQYFGPGTRLTVT.

Note on this clone: The sample has other DNA sequences that encode this CDR3 too. This chain links TRBV19 with TRBJ2-6; possibly TRBD1 for D (6 bases). The V gene's germline CDR1 is LNHDA and CDR2 SQIVND (reference sequence). V was shortened by 5 bases and J by 0 bases, with 8 bases between the two germline ends. The CDR3 consists of 15 residues. The chain's CDR3 is CASSWGLSGANVLTF. The DNA of the CDR3 is TGTGCCAGTAGTTGGGGGCTCTCTGGGGCCAACGTCCTGACTTTC.

The chain employs TRBV7-2 and TRBJ1-5; D gene unclear. The length of the CDR3 is 12 residues. Trimming pared 2 bases from V and 13 bases from J, leaving 12 bases between. From germline, CDR1 is SGHTA and CDR2 FQGNSA. The CDR3 reads CASSLSFGNQHF. CDR3 DNA sequence: TGTGCCAGCAGCTTATCTTTCGGTAATCAGCATTTT.

The chain recombines TRBV10-3 with TRBJ1-2, with D possibly matching TRBD1 (5 bases). The germline V gene has CDR1 ENHRY and CDR2 SYGVKD. The CDR3 runs to 14 residues. Trimming stripped 3 bases from V and 10 bases from J, with 18 bases between. CDR3 DNA: TGTGCCATCAGTGAAGGAGAACAGGTCTTAGACTACACCTTC. As protein: CAISEGEQVLDYTF.

This sequence joins TRBV3-1 (or the pseudogene TRBV3-2) and TRBJ1-1, with 8 bases that match TRBD1. The V gene's germline CDR1 is LGHDT and CDR2 YNNKEL (reference sequence). The CDR3 runs to 13 residues. The CDR3 loop is CALGRQGTCVAFF. CDR3 in DNA: TGTGCGTTGGGGAGACAGGGGACATGTGTCGCTTTCTTT.

The chain joins TRBV28 to TRBJ2-7; possible D gene TRBD2, 6 bases. Germline loops: CDR1 MDHEN, CDR2 SYDVKM. The CDR3 has 15 amino acids. Trimming removed 8 bases at V and 3 bases at J, with 20 bases between. This chain's CDR3 is CASVNAGGIGYEQYF. As DNA, the CDR3 is TGTGCCAGCGTAAATGCCGGCGGGATAGGCTACGAGCAGTACTTC.

The chain has TRBV5-4 and TRBJ1-5; the D is unclear. CDR3 length equals 13 residues. V lost 0 bases and J lost 6, with 7 bases in between. Germline V gene sequence: CDR1 SGHNT, CDR2 YYREEE (reference sequence). The CDR3 is CASSLDGAQPQHF. The CDR3 DNA reads as TGTGCCAGCAGCTTGGACGGTGCTCAGCCCCAGCATTTT.

The rearrangement joins TRBV7-9 to TRBJ2-3; 8 bases are a match to TRBD2. The junction had 2 bases not matched to a gene; V was cut back by 5 bases and J by 1 base. In germline, CDR1 is SEHNR, CDR2 FQNEAQ (reference sequence). The CDR3 is made up of 14 amino acids. The CDR3 here is CASSLSGGTDTQYF. The CDR3 coding sequence is TGTGCCAGCAGCCTTAGCGGGGGCACAGATACGCAGTATTTT. Filled out from reference TRBV7-9 and TRBJ2-3, the complete variable domain reads DTGVSQNPRHKITKRGQNVTFRCDPISEHNRLYWYRQTLGQGPEFLTYFQNEAQLEKSRLLSDRFSAERPKGSFSTLEIQRTEQGDSAMYLCASSLSGGTDTQYFGPGTRLTVL.

The V and J genes are TRBV27 and TRBJ2-7; D not resolved. The CDR3 spans 15 residues. Germline V lookup: CDR1 MNHEY, CDR2 SMNVEV (reference sequence). V shed 0 bases and J shed 5 bases, with 14 bases lying between them. The CDR3 DNA follows: TGTGCCAGCAGTTTATCGAAGAGGTACTACGACGAGCAGTACTTC. This translates into CASSLSKRYYDEQYF.

This chain links TRBV6-5 with TRBJ1-2, with 11 bases that match TRBD1. Germline V CDR1 and CDR2: MNHEY, SVGAGI. With 5 bases clipped from V and 7 bases from J, the junction kept 3 bases outside the gene matches. The CDR3 is made up of 13 amino acids. The CDR3 nucleotides are TGTGCCAGCAGTACCGGGACAGGGGGTGGCTACACCTTC. Translation gives CASSTGTGGGYTF.

The chain employs TRBV18 and TRBJ1-2, with 11 bases that match TRBD1. Trimming at V came to 1 base and at J to 0 bases, leaving 1 base not matched to a gene. The CDR3 contains 16 residues. The germline V gene encodes CDR1 KGHSH and CDR2 LQKENI. The chain's CDR3 is CASSPRGQGANYGYTF. The CDR3 DNA reads as TGTGCCAGCTCACCACGGGGACAGGGGGCTAACTATGGCTACACCTTC.

In its sample, this clone was seen once. This rearrangement joins TRBV4-1 to TRBJ2-1; D not certain. The CDR3 sequence is 16 residues long. Germline V gives CDR1 MGHRA, CDR2 YSYEKL. Trimming removed 2 bases from V and 4 bases from J, with 15 bases in between. The CDR3: CASSQLPGLRYNEQFF. The CDR3 DNA reads as TGCGCCAGCAGCCAACTACCGGGTCTTCGATACAATGAGCAGTTCTTC.

J is TRBJ2-7 and V is TRBV11-2; TRBD2 matches at 9 bases. From germline, CDR1 is SGHAT and CDR2 FQNNGV. Trimming at V came to 6 bases and at J to 3 bases, leaving 3 bases not matched to a gene. There are 13 residues in the CDR3. CDR3: CASRLAGIYEQYF. The CDR3 region has the DNA TGTGCCAGCAGGCTAGCGGGGATCTACGAGCAGTACTTC. Filled out from reference TRBV11-2 and TRBJ2-7, the complete variable domain reads EAGVAQSPRYKIIEKRQSVAFWCNPISGHATLYWYQQILGQGPKLLIQFQNNGVVDDSQLPKDRFSAERLKGVDSTLKIQPAKLEDSAVYLCASRLAGIYEQYFGPGTRLTVT.

This clone was observed a handful of times. The rearrangement links TRBV3-1 (or the pseudogene TRBV3-2) to TRBJ1-1; 8 nucleotides match TRBD1. With 5 bases clipped from V and 5 bases from J, the junction kept 4 bases outside the gene matches. Per the germline V gene, CDR1 is LGHDT and CDR2 is YNNKEL (reference sequence). The CDR3 consists of 13 residues. CDR3 sequence: CASSRTGSTEAFF. The CDR3 region has the DNA TGTGCCAGCAGCAGGACAGGGAGTACTGAAGCTTTCTTT.

V gene TRBV5-1 combines with J gene TRBJ2-5, with 8 bases lining up with TRBD2. The CDR3 is made up of 13 amino acids. Germline lookup yields CDR1 SGHRS and CDR2 YFSETQ. J was trimmed by 5 bases and V by 2 bases; bases with no gene match: 2. As DNA, the CDR3 is TGCGCCAGCAGCTTCGCGGGAGGTGAGACCCAGTACTTC. Translation: CASSFAGGETQYF.

The chain has TRBV12-3 or TRBV12-4 and TRBJ1-1, with D perhaps matching TRBD1 (6 bases). The CDR3 spans 13 residues. V lost 5 bases to trimming and J lost 4 bases, with 11 bases between them. As DNA, the CDR3 is TGTGCCAGCAGTACCGCAGGGGCCACTGAAGCTTTCTTT. This codes for CASSTAGATEAFF.

The chain employs TRBV28 and TRBJ2-7; 7 bases are a match to TRBD1. CDR3 length: 14 residues. Unmatched junction bases numbered 9, after V lost 6 bases and J lost 4 bases. Germline loops: CDR1 MDHEN, CDR2 SYDVKM. The CDR3 DNA reads TGTGCCAGCAGACCGGGACAGCACTCTTACGAGCAGTACTTC. Translating it yields CASRPGQHSYEQYF.

The rearrangement joins TRBV7-9 to TRBJ1-3, with TRBD1 matching over 8 bases. CDR3 length equals 18 residues. Germline trimming cut 3 bases from V and 0 bases from J; bases unmatched to any gene: 10. The germline CDR1 and CDR2 sequences are SEHNR and FQNEAQ (reference sequence). In nucleotides, the CDR3 is TGTGCCAGCAGCTTGGGGGACAGGCCGAGGGCCTCTGGAAACACCATATATTTT. Protein: CASSLGDRPRASGNTIYF.

The chain couples TRBV7-8 to TRBJ1-1; 7 bases fit TRBD1. Per germline, CDR1 SGHVS and CDR2 FQNEAQ. CDR3 length: 14 amino acids. J was trimmed by 11 bases and V by 4 bases; bases with no gene match: 13. The CDR3 is CASSSGTVSRGAFF. The CDR3 DNA reads as TGTGCCAGCAGCTCCGGGACAGTTAGCCGAGGGGCTTTCTTT. Combining the CDR3 with reference TRBV7-8 and TRBJ1-1 gives the whole variable domain GAGVSQSPRYKVAKRGQDVALRCDPISGHVSLFWYQQALGQGPEFLTYFQNEAQLDKSGLPSDRFFAERPEGSVSTLKIQRTQQEDSAVYLCASSSGTVSRGAFFGQGTRLTVV.

The chain couples TRBV7-9 to TRBJ2-1; D unresolved. CDR1 is SEHNR, CDR2 FQNEAQ, per germline (reference sequence). Trimming stripped 4 bases from V and 10 bases from J, with 11 bases between. This CDR3 region has 12 residues. CDR3 in amino acids: CASSSVEVEQFF. The CDR3 region has the DNA TGTGCCAGCAGCTCGGTTGAGGTGGAGCAGTTCTTC.

The J gene is TRBJ1-2, the V gene TRBV5-1; 7 bases map to TRBD1. This CDR3 spans 14 amino acids. Unmatched junction bases numbered 5, after V lost 2 bases and J lost 4 bases. Germline lookup yields CDR1 SGHRS and CDR2 YFSETQ. The CDR3: CASSLNDRVYGYTF. For the CDR3, the DNA is TGCGCCAGCAGCTTAAACGACAGGGTCTATGGCTACACCTTC.

The rearrangement uses TRBV11-2 and TRBJ1-2; perhaps TRBD1 as D (5 bases). CDR3 size: 14 residues. With 3 bases removed from V and 2 bases from J, the gap between germline ends came to 10 bases. Germline V gene data show CDR1 as SGHAT and CDR2 as FQNNGV. Here the CDR3 DNA reads TGTGCCAGCAGCTTCTCCCAGGGAAACTATGGCTACACCTTC. Amino acid sequence: CASSFSQGNYGYTF.

The rearrangement uses TRBV11-3 and TRBJ2-1, with a possible D match to TRBD1 (6 bases). This CDR3 contains 14 residues. CDR1 is SGHNT, CDR2 YENEEA, per germline. The V end lost 5 bases, the J end lost 5 bases, and 13 bases lay between the germline ends. This CDR3 is CASSQGPGDNEQFF. Here the CDR3 DNA reads TGTGCCAGCAGCCAGGGGCCAGGGGACAATGAGCAGTTCTTC.

This clone was counted a single time. The chain is built from TRBV9 and TRBJ1-5; D might be TRBD1 (5 bases). V lost 0 bases, J lost 2 bases, and 9 bases lay in between. The CDR3 spans 15 residues. Germline assignment: CDR1 SGDLS and CDR2 YYNGEE. CDR3 sequence (DNA): TGTGCCAGCAGCGTAGGTTCGGGGGGCAATCAGCCCCAGCATTTT. This translates into CASSVGSGGNQPQHF.

V gene TRBV20-1 combines with J gene TRBJ1-6, with D unclear. The CDR3 length is 15 residues. The V end was cut by 5 bases, the J end by 0 bases, with 11 bases between. CDR1 and CDR2 (germline): DFQATT, SNEGSKA (reference sequence). Written as DNA, the CDR3 is TGCAGTGCTCGTGACACGAGCTCCTATAATTCACCCCTCCACTTT. This codes for CSARDTSSYNSPLHF.

This rearrangement joins TRBV24-1 to TRBJ1-4; tentatively, D is TRBD1 (6 bases). V shed 6 bases and J shed 4 bases, with 8 bases lying between them. The CDR3 is 13 amino acids. Germline values: CDR1 KGHDR, CDR2 SFDVKD. The DNA of the CDR3 is TGTGCCACCAGTTCGGACAGTAATGAAAAACTGTTTTTT. This gives the protein CATSSDSNEKLFF.

To note about this clone: One end of the junction does not line up with germline, which may come from a read error. V gene TRBV7-2 combines with J gene TRBJ2-1; a weak D match, TRBD1 (6 bases). The CDR3 loop spans 14 amino acids. Germline V gene data show CDR1 as SGHTA and CDR2 as FQGNSA. CDR3 nucleotide sequence: TGTGCCAGCAGCTTCCTCCTATACAGGGCGAAATTGGTCTTC. It codes for CASSFLLYRAKLVF. Variable domain in full (rest from reference TRBV7-2 and TRBJ2-1): GAGVSQSPSNKVTEKGKDVELRCDPISGHTALYWYRQSLGQGLEFLIYFQGNSAPDKSGLPSDRFSAERTGGSVSTLTIQRTQQEDSAVYLCASSFLLYRAKLVFGPGTRLTVL.